These T cell receptor beta chains were read from a single sample in a study of T cell repertoires in cytomegalovirus infection. MiXCR was run by TCRdb on the reads, yielding one entry per CDR3 protein. Among around 900,000 distinct CDR3 sequences, 30% to 40% were seen once, and the ten largest hold around an eighth. The antigens for these receptors are not known. The sample was cultured CD8+ T cells from PBMCs, taken from culture after CMV antigen stimulation. These TCRs come from a human donor in good health (CMV status not recorded). Some clones in this sample may be carry-over from other donors' samples. Each CDR3 is given with its conserved first and last residue. D genes are given only for firm matches. Not every row has a clone size; where given, it reads once, few, many or a size class.

abundance: .; d_gene: .; j_gene: TRBJ1-2; v_gene: TRBV4-3; CDR3aa: CASSQDRNRARGYTF; CDR3nt: TGCGCCAGCAGCCAAGATAGGAACAGGGCTCGAGGCTACACCTTC
abundance: .; d_gene: TRBD2; j_gene: TRBJ2-3; v_gene: TRBV5-8; CDR3aa: CASSLVASGVADTQYF; CDR3nt: TGTGCCAGCAGCTTGGTGGCTAGCGGGGTAGCAGATACGCAGTATTTT
abundance: .; d_gene: TRBD2; j_gene: TRBJ2-7; v_gene: TRBV12-5; CDR3aa: CASGLAAVQNSYEQYF; CDR3nt: TGTGCTAGTGGTCTAGCGGCAGTTCAGAACTCCTACGAGCAGTACTTC
abundance: once; d_gene: TRBD1; j_gene: TRBJ1-4; v_gene: TRBV5-1; CDR3aa: CASSPGQGVRELFF; CDR3nt: TGCGCCAGCAGCCCTGGACAGGGGGTGAGGGAACTGTTTTTT
abundance: .; d_gene: .; j_gene: TRBJ2-7; v_gene: TRBV6-1; CDR3aa: CASSEDIGGSGEQYF; CDR3nt: TGTGCCAGCAGTGAAGATATCGGGGGATCGGGCGAGCAGTACTTC
abundance: .; d_gene: .; j_gene: TRBJ1-2; v_gene: TRBV27; CDR3aa: CASRLSVRALGYTF; CDR3nt: TGTGCCAGCAGGTTAAGCGTCAGGGCTCTTGGCTACACCTTC
abundance: many; d_gene: TRBD1; j_gene: TRBJ2-1; v_gene: TRBV11-1; CDR3aa: CASSSGQNYNEQFF; CDR3nt: TGTGCCAGCAGCTCGGGACAGAATTACAATGAGCAGTTCTTC
abundance: few; d_gene: .; j_gene: TRBJ2-7; v_gene: TRBV7-7; CDR3aa: CASSPLNLQGYEQYF; CDR3nt: TGTGCTAGCAGCCCATTGAACTTACAGGGCTACGAGCAGTACTTC
abundance: .; d_gene: .; j_gene: TRBJ2-5; v_gene: TRBV4-1; CDR3aa: CASSSVRQRGETQYF; CDR3nt: TGCGCCAGCAGCTCGGTGCGACAGAGGGGAGAGACCCAGTACTTC
abundance: .; d_gene: TRBD1; j_gene: TRBJ2-1; v_gene: TRBV6-4; CDR3aa: CASSVSLSGQGVNEQFF; CDR3nt: TGTGCCAGCAGTGTTTCGCTTAGTGGGCAGGGGGTAAATGAGCAGTTCTTC
abundance: .; d_gene: TRBD2; j_gene: TRBJ2-5; v_gene: TRBV27; CDR3aa: CASSPIGLAGETQYF; CDR3nt: TGTGCCAGCAGTCCGATCGGACTAGCAGGAGAGACCCAGTACTTC
abundance: few; d_gene: TRBD1; j_gene: TRBJ2-7; v_gene: TRBV12-3/TRBV12-4; CDR3aa: CASSNRDRGGLDEQYF; CDR3nt: TGTGCCAGCAGTAACCGGGACAGGGGAGGACTGGACGAGCAGTACTTC
abundance: .; d_gene: .; j_gene: TRBJ2-2; v_gene: TRBV2; CDR3aa: CASIRHGGGANTGELFF; CDR3nt: TGTGCCAGCATCAGACATGGGGGGGGCGCGAACACCGGGGAGCTGTTTTTT
abundance: .; d_gene: TRBD1; j_gene: TRBJ2-1; v_gene: TRBV7-6; CDR3aa: CASSRGQHNEQFF; CDR3nt: TGTGCTAGCAGCAGGGGACAGCACAATGAGCAGTTCTTC
abundance: .; d_gene: .; j_gene: TRBJ2-2; v_gene: TRBV25-1; CDR3aa: CASSESGTPNTGELFF; CDR3nt: TGTGCCAGCAGTGAATCGGGAACACCGAACACCGGGGAGCTGTTTTTT
abundance: .; d_gene: .; j_gene: TRBJ2-7; v_gene: TRBV7-6; CDR3aa: CASSLGNSAGSYEQYF; CDR3nt: TGTGCCAGCAGCTTGGGGAACAGCGCTGGCTCTTACGAGCAGTACTTC
abundance: .; d_gene: .; j_gene: TRBJ2-5; v_gene: TRBV20-1; CDR3aa: CSARDQWGWETQYF; CDR3nt: TGCAGTGCTAGAGATCAGTGGGGTTGGGAGACCCAGTACTTC
abundance: once; d_gene: TRBD1; j_gene: TRBJ2-5; v_gene: TRBV27; CDR3aa: CASSLYSGGAETQYF; CDR3nt: TGTGCCAGCAGTTTATACTCAGGGGGTGCAGAGACCCAGTACTTC
abundance: few; d_gene: TRBD1; j_gene: TRBJ1-1; v_gene: TRBV6-1; CDR3aa: CASSEAGQGFMNTEAFF; CDR3nt: TGTGCCAGCAGTGAAGCGGGACAGGGGTTTATGAACACTGAAGCTTTCTTT
abundance: .; d_gene: .; j_gene: TRBJ1-2; v_gene: TRBV19; CDR3aa: CATTQGFRRANYGYTF; CDR3nt: TGTGCCACTACACAGGGTTTCCGGAGAGCTAACTATGGCTACACCTTC
abundance: .; d_gene: TRBD1; j_gene: TRBJ1-4; v_gene: TRBV6-5; CDR3aa: CASSYSDRGPANEKLFF; CDR3nt: TGTGCCAGCAGTTACTCCGACAGGGGGCCTGCTAATGAAAAACTGTTTTTT
abundance: many; d_gene: .; j_gene: TRBJ2-1; v_gene: TRBV4-2; CDR3aa: CASSQEQGSNTYNEQFF; CDR3nt: TGTGCCAGCAGCCAAGAACAGGGATCGAATACCTACAATGAGCAGTTCTTC
abundance: .; d_gene: .; j_gene: TRBJ1-1; v_gene: TRBV29-1; CDR3aa: CSVHGPGGEAFF; CDR3nt: TGCAGCGTACACGGGCCCGGGGGTGAAGCTTTCTTT
abundance: .; d_gene: TRBD1; j_gene: TRBJ1-2; v_gene: TRBV5-6; CDR3aa: CASSLGGQPLYGYTF; CDR3nt: TGTGCCAGCAGCTTGGGGGGACAGCCCTTATATGGCTACACCTTC
abundance: .; d_gene: .; j_gene: TRBJ2-3; v_gene: TRBV7-9; CDR3aa: CASSFPGGPDTDTQYF; CDR3nt: TGTGCCAGCAGCTTCCCGGGGGGCCCGGACACAGATACGCAGTATTTT
abundance: .; d_gene: TRBD1; j_gene: TRBJ1-1; v_gene: TRBV27; CDR3aa: CASSWDRYGTEAFF; CDR3nt: TGTGCCAGCAGTTGGGACAGATATGGCACTGAAGCTTTCTTT
abundance: few; d_gene: TRBD1; j_gene: TRBJ2-1; v_gene: TRBV5-6; CDR3aa: CASSLGPRDSGNEQFF; CDR3nt: TGTGCCAGCAGCTTGGGCCCCAGGGACAGTGGGAATGAGCAGTTCTTC
abundance: many; d_gene: .; j_gene: TRBJ2-3; v_gene: TRBV12-3/TRBV12-4; CDR3aa: CASSFLSPRHGDTQYF; CDR3nt: TGTGCCAGCAGTTTTTTGTCACCCCGTCACGGAGATACGCAGTATTTT